These 14 T cell receptor beta chains came from one sample sequenced in a study of blood T cell repertoires in COVID-19 (TCRdb year 2020). The receptor library was made with the immunoSEQ multiplex PCR assay. The source is immuneACCESS, and TCRdb retained only in-frame sequences with V and J called. Part of the clones is not carried over; for the studies checked, unresolved V genes explain less than half of this, and the remainder is unexplained. This sample has over 250,000 clones in its table, and roughly 85% of those were observed once. More than 9.5% of the sample belongs to the ten largest clones. Sequences were obtained from peripheral blood. Receptors were obtained from a woman aged 65 to 85 with acute or convalescent COVID-19.

This sequence joins TRBV11-2 and TRBJ1-3, with D possibly matching TRBD1 (5 bases). This CDR3 spans 12 amino acids. V was pared by 1 base and J by 11 bases, with 9 bases between. Germline CDR1 reads SGHAT; CDR2 reads FQNNGV. As DNA, the CDR3 is TGTGCCAGCAGCTTAGCTCAGGGTTCCATATATTTT. Protein: CASSLAQGSIYF.

The chain joins TRBV29-1 to TRBJ1-2; D not resolved. V dropped 2 bases and J dropped 6 bases, with 13 bases sitting between them. Germline CDR1 reads SQVTM; CDR2 reads ANQGSEA. This CDR3 is built from 13 residues. CDR3 nucleotides: TGCAGCGTTGAAACTGGGCTACGAGATGGCTACACCTTC. It encodes CSVETGLRDGYTF.

V gene TRBV4-1 combines with J gene TRBJ1-3; the match to TRBD1 covers 7 bases. CDR1 and CDR2 (germline): MGHRA, YSYEKL. V lost 3 bases, J lost 0 bases, and 8 bases stayed unmatched. The CDR3 totals 17 residues. In DNA, the CDR3 is TGCGCCAGCAGCCAGACGGGACAGATTAACTCTGGAAACACCATATATTTT. It translates to CASSQTGQINSGNTIYF.

The chain is built from TRBV30 and TRBJ2-7; maybe TRBD1 (6 bases). The germline CDR1 and CDR2 sequences are GTSNPN and SVGIG (reference sequence). The CDR3 spans 13 residues. V shed 4 bases and J shed 2 bases, with 12 bases lying between them. CDR3 residues: CAWTTGITYEQYF. The CDR3 DNA reads as TGTGCCTGGACAACAGGGATTACCTACGAGCAGTACTTC.

The rearrangement uses TRBV19 and TRBJ2-7; D might be TRBD2 (5 bases). CDR3 length: 14 amino acids. Germline lookup yields CDR1 LNHDA and CDR2 SQIVND (reference sequence). V gave up 2 bases and J gave up 5 bases, with 13 bases separating them. The CDR3 DNA is TGTGCCAGTAGTATATTGGGGAGACGGGACGAGCAGTACTTC. As protein: CASSILGRRDEQYF. The complete variable domain, with remaining parts taken from reference TRBV19 and TRBJ2-7, reads DGGITQSPKYLFRKEGQNVTLSCEQNLNHDAMYWYRQDPGQGLRLIYYSQIVNDFQKGDIAEGYSVSREKKESFPLTVTSAQKNPTAFYLCASSILGRRDEQYFGPGTRLTVT.

The gene calls are TRBV9 and TRBJ2-5; 7 bases map to TRBD1. Losses at the gene ends were 0 bases for V and 5 bases for J; bases not matched to a gene: 7. Germline CDR1 SGDLS, CDR2 YYNGEE. This CDR3 comprises 15 residues. The CDR3 is CASSVEGAGWETQYF. The CDR3 DNA is TGTGCCAGCAGCGTAGAGGGGGCCGGATGGGAGACCCAGTACTTC.

The J gene is TRBJ1-1, the V gene TRBV6-5; TRBD1 matches at 11 bases. V shed 5 bases and J 7 bases; nucleotides not matched to a gene: 3. Germline V CDR1 and CDR2: MNHEY, SVGAGI. The CDR3 has 13 amino acids. The CDR3 DNA reads as TGTGCCAGCAGTAAGGGACAGGGGGTTGAAGCTTTCTTT. Its translation is CASSKGQGVEAFF.

The chain carries TRBV5-4 and TRBJ1-1, with 8 positions matching TRBD1. In germline, CDR1 is SGHNT, CDR2 YYREEE (reference sequence). V lost 0 bases to trimming and J lost 6 bases; unmatched junction nucleotides: 4. The CDR3 runs to 14 residues. The CDR3 protein is CASSLDPGGSEAFF. The CDR3 region has the DNA TGTGCCAGCAGCTTGGATCCAGGGGGCTCTGAAGCTTTCTTT.

The V and J genes are TRBV5-1 and TRBJ2-7; D is possibly TRBD2 (5 bases). CDR1 and CDR2 (germline): SGHRS, YFSETQ. V was trimmed by 1 base and J by 7 bases, leaving 15 bases between them. The CDR3 contains 14 residues. CDR3 sequence reads: CASSLFGVREEQYF. Written as DNA, the CDR3 is TGCGCCAGCAGCTTGTTCGGGGTCCGAGAGGAGCAGTACTTC.

The chain employs TRBV27 and TRBJ1-1, with TRBD1 matching over 8 bases. The CDR3 contains 15 residues. Per germline, CDR1 MNHEY and CDR2 SMNVEV (reference sequence). Losses at the gene ends were 8 bases for V and 4 bases for J; bases not matched to a gene: 12. CDR3 bases: TGTGCCAGCGGGCACCTCAGGGGGCAGTTCACTGAAGCTTTCTTT. Its protein is CASGHLRGQFTEAFF.

This chain links TRBV2 with TRBJ2-2, with 7 bases fitting TRBD1. The CDR3 totals 13 residues. Germline values: CDR1 SNHLY, CDR2 FYNNEI. V lost 8 bases and J lost 5; bases outside the gene matches: 5. The chain's CDR3 is CASGVQGTGELFF. The CDR3 nucleotides read TGTGCCAGCGGAGTACAGGGGACCGGGGAGCTGTTTTTT. Full variable domain (outside the CDR3, taken from reference TRBV2 and TRBJ2-2): EPEVTQTPSHQVTQMGQEVILRCVPISNHLYFYWYRQILGQKVEFLVSFYNNEISEKSEIFDDQFSVERPDGSNFTLKIRSTKLEDSAMYFCASGVQGTGELFFGEGSRLTVL.

The rearrangement joins TRBV5-4 to TRBJ1-2; 7 bases are a match to TRBD1. V shed 4 bases and J 8 bases; nucleotides not matched to a gene: 20. The CDR3 is 17 residues long. Germline V CDR1 and CDR2: SGHNT, YYREEE (reference sequence). The CDR3 DNA reads as TGTGCCAGCAGCCCGCCTCCTCAACCGGGACAGAAAAGGGGCTACACCTTC. It encodes CASSPPPQPGQKRGYTF. Complete variable domain (other parts from reference TRBV5-4 and TRBJ1-2): ETGVTQSPTHLIKTRGQQVTLRCSSQSGHNTVSWYQQALGQGPQFIFQYYREEENGRGNFPPRFSGLQFPNYSSELNVNALELDDSALYLCASSPPPQPGQKRGYTFGSGTRLTVV.

The V call is TRBV5-1, the J call TRBJ1-3; TRBD1 aligns across 7 bases. The CDR3 is made up of 16 amino acids. V gave up 3 bases and J gave up 0 bases; unmatched junction bases: 6. The germline gives CDR1 SGHRS, CDR2 YFSETQ. The CDR3 nucleotides are TGCGCCAGCAGCTCCGAGGGGACAGTCTCTGGAAACACCATATATTTT. Translation: CASSSEGTVSGNTIYF.

The DNA of the CDR3 is TGTGCCAGCTCACCGGCTTCGGGGATTCGTTCTGGAAACACCATATATTTT. Protein product: CASSPASGIRSGNTIYF. The J gene is TRBJ1-3, the V gene TRBV18; D remains ambiguous. The CDR3 runs to 17 residues. CDR1 and CDR2 (germline): KGHSH, LQKENI. The V gene lost 3 bases and the J gene lost 1 base, with 16 bases spanning the gap.